What follows describes a single T cell receptor beta chain. The CDR3 extends over 12 amino acids. The V end was cut by 4 bases, the J end by 2 bases, with 6 bases between. Germline V lookup: CDR1 SGHRS, CDR2 YFSETQ. Per the authors' pipeline: Nucleated cell number was recorded as an estimate derived from reference gene primer amplification. Data came from immunoSEQ multiplex PCR; TCRdb stores just in-frame clones and leaves some out. V, J and clone size are those of that table, while D and trimming were read from the DNA. The data contain under 30,000 clones, around 86% of them seen just once; the ten biggest clones take up roughly 23%. The data belong to a study of blood T cell repertoires in COVID-19. Study-wide background: The study drew acute and convalescent COVID-19 samples from the United States, Italy and Spain. PBMCs, B-cell-depleted T cells, or T cells were the source of the cDNA or gDNA that made up the material.

The sample taken for sequencing was peripheral blood. The chain has TRBV5-1 and TRBJ2-5; D remains ambiguous. This clonotype originated in a human donor with active COVID-19. The donor label of this sample is uncertain. The CDR3: CASSALQETQYF. The CDR3 bases are TGCGCCAGCAGCGCGCTTCAAGAGACCCAGTACTTC.